This T cell receptor (beta chain) appears in the sequencing data of a study of T-cell memory formation after mild COVID-19. For the study at large: TCR clusters showed largely donor specificity. Overall study findings and caveats: Nothing showed for sure that second-wave clones peaking on day 37 were SARS-CoV-2 specific.

Deletions cut 4 bases from V and 2 bases from J, with 18 bases between. The CDR3 loop spans 16 amino acids. Germline CDR1 SGHRS, CDR2 YFSETQ. On this clonotype itself: Its antigen is currently unknown.

TCRdb analysed the 5' RACE reads with MiXCR anew, one entry per CDR3 protein. The table records about 340,000 distinct CDR3 sequences, around 15% of them present only once. The clonotype comes from a man between 18 and 35 years old who had mild COVID-19 (a few samples of this study predate the infection). Cell type and time point are not known. The sample was PBMCs or a T cell subset sorted from them (not recorded which). The rearrangement uses TRBV5-1 and TRBJ2-5; D may be TRBD1 or TRBD2 (5 bases each). Here the CDR3 reads CASSRAFGGLQETQYF. As DNA, the CDR3 is TGCGCCAGCAGCAGGGCTTTTGGGGGATTGCAAGAGACCCAGTACTTC.